These 25 T cell receptor beta chains came from one sample sequenced in a study of T-cell memory formation after mild COVID-19. TCRdb processed the 5' RACE reads anew with MiXCR; each CDR3 protein has one entry. The table has roughly 200,000 distinct CDR3 sequences, 20% to 25% seen once; the top ten hold roughly 23%. Sequences were obtained from PBMCs or a T cell subset sorted from them (not recorded which). These receptors all stem from an adult woman who had mild COVID-19 (a few samples of this study predate the infection). Cell type and time point are not known.

The rearrangement joins TRBV4-1 to TRBJ2-7; D ambiguous. The V gene's germline CDR1 is MGHRA and CDR2 YSYEKL. Trimming pared 1 base from V and 3 bases from J, leaving 10 bases between. The CDR3 has 14 amino acids. This CDR3 reads CASSQGVFGYEQYF. Here the CDR3 DNA reads TGCGCCAGCAGCCAAGGAGTGTTTGGCTACGAGCAGTACTTC.

V usage is TRBV4-1 and J usage is TRBJ1-2; D is uncertain. The germline CDR1 and CDR2 sequences are MGHRA and YSYEKL. Trimming left V 3 bases short and J 4 bases short, with 15 bases between. CDR3 length: 15 residues. CDR3 in DNA: TGCGCCAGCAGCCAGACCGTCCTAGGGAGCTATGGCTACACCTTC. Amino acid sequence: CASSQTVLGSYGYTF.

The chain carries TRBV11-2 and TRBJ1-1; 10 bases map to TRBD1. Germline V gives CDR1 SGHAT, CDR2 FQNNGV. V lost 1 base to trimming and J lost 1 base; unmatched junction nucleotides: 3. There are 16 residues in the CDR3. Written as DNA, the CDR3 is TGTGCCAGCAGCTTAGGGGGGACAGGGGCGAACACTGAAGCTTTCTTT. Protein product: CASSLGGTGANTEAFF.

Only a few counts were recorded for this clonotype. The chain links TRBV7-6 to TRBJ2-1; TRBD2 is a possible D gene (6 bases). The V gene lost 4 bases and the J gene lost 2 bases, with 15 bases spanning the gap. The CDR3 covers 16 residues. Per germline, CDR1 SGHVS and CDR2 FNYEAQ. CDR3 DNA sequence: TGTGCCAGCAGCTCCTCTAGCGTTACCGCCTACAATGAGCAGTTCTTC. As protein: CASSSSSVTAYNEQFF. Full variable domain (remainder filled in from reference TRBV7-6 and TRBJ2-1): GAGVSQSPRYKVTKRGQDVALRCDPISGHVSLYWYRQALGQGPEFLTYFNYEAQQDKSGLPNDRFSAERPEGSISTLTIQRTEQRDSAMYRCASSSSSVTAYNEQFFGPGTRLTVL.

The rearrangement uses TRBV7-9 and TRBJ1-2; D gene ambiguous. Between the trimmed V and J ends, which lost 8 bases and 6 bases, there was a span of 16 bases. The CDR3 consists of 13 residues. The germline V gene has CDR1 SEHNR and CDR2 FQNEAQ (reference sequence). The DNA of the CDR3 is TGTGCCAGCGGCCTGGGTAAAACGAATGGCTACACCTTC. It encodes CASGLGKTNGYTF.

The chain joins TRBV9 to TRBJ2-2; TRBD2 matches 10 bases. Trimming removed 3 bases from V and 4 bases from J; junction bases left unmatched: 15. The CDR3 runs to 19 residues. The germline V gene has CDR1 SGDLS and CDR2 YYNGEE. The CDR3 coding sequence is TGTGCCAGCAGCGACTGGGGTAGCGGGAGGTTGGAGCTCACCGGGGAGCTGTTTTTT. This encodes CASSDWGSGRLELTGELFF.

This clonotype came up many times. V and J are TRBV7-9 and TRBJ2-2, with D possibly being TRBD2 (6 bases). This CDR3 region has 13 residues. Trimming removed 3 bases from V and 4 bases from J, with 6 bases in between. CDR1 is SEHNR, CDR2 FQNEAQ, per germline (reference sequence). CDR3 loop: CASSLGGTGELFF. The CDR3 DNA reads TGTGCCAGCAGCTTGGGGGGCACCGGGGAGCTGTTTTTT.

This clonotype was detected only a few times. The chain recombines TRBV7-9 with TRBJ2-7; no definite D call. Germline CDR1 reads SEHNR; CDR2 reads FQNEAQ (reference sequence). V lost 5 bases to trimming and J lost 0 bases, with 17 bases between them. The CDR3 runs to 16 residues. CDR3 region: CASSLQDGEPSYEQYF. CDR3 coding DNA: TGTGCCAGCAGCCTCCAAGACGGTGAACCCTCCTACGAGCAGTACTTC.

The gene calls are TRBV27 and TRBJ2-2; D uncertain. This CDR3 spans 12 amino acids. V was pared by 6 bases and J by 1 base, with 3 bases between. The germline gives CDR1 MNHEY, CDR2 SMNVEV (reference sequence). The CDR3 DNA reads as TGTGCCAGCAGGATGAACACCGGGGAGCTGTTTTTT. Protein product: CASRMNTGELFF.

V usage is TRBV5-6 and J usage is TRBJ2-7; 13 nucleotides line up with TRBD2. This CDR3 region has 15 residues. V was clipped by 2 bases and J by 7 bases; unmatched bases: 6. Germline-derived CDR1 and CDR2 are SGHDT and YYEEEE. Here the CDR3 reads CASSFGLAGVSEQYF. CDR3 in DNA: TGTGCCAGCAGCTTTGGACTAGCGGGGGTTAGTGAGCAGTACTTC.

The chain carries TRBV13 and TRBJ2-2; 7 bases fit TRBD1. Trimming cost V 10 bases and J 7 bases; bases outside gene matches: 6. Germline values: CDR1 PRHDT, CDR2 FYEKMQ (reference sequence). The CDR3 runs 12 residues. For the CDR3, the DNA is TGTGCCAACAGGGGTGAGGGCGGGGAGCTGTTTTTT. Translating gives CANRGEGGELFF.

The J gene is TRBJ2-3, the V gene TRBV4-1; 12 bases align to TRBD2. This CDR3 is built from 15 residues. The germline V gene has CDR1 MGHRA and CDR2 YSYEKL. J was trimmed by 1 base and V by 4 bases; bases with no gene match: 0. The CDR3 spells CASSRLAGGTDTQYF. For the CDR3, the DNA is TGCGCCAGCAGCCGACTAGCGGGGGGCACAGATACGCAGTATTTT.

J is TRBJ2-3 and V is TRBV7-2; TRBD2 matches at 9 bases. Germline V gene lookup returns CDR1 SGHTA and CDR2 FQGNSA. The CDR3 is 14 amino acids. Trimming removed 9 bases from V and 4 bases from J; junction bases left unmatched: 8. CDR3 protein: CASTRAGGADTQYF. The CDR3 nucleotides read TGTGCCAGTACCCGAGCGGGGGGCGCAGATACGCAGTATTTT.

This clonotype was detected only a few times. The chain joins TRBV6-2 or TRBV6-3 to TRBJ2-7; the match to TRBD2 covers 7 bases. The germline CDR1 and CDR2 sequences are MNHEY and SVGEGT. Losses at the gene ends were 6 bases for V and 2 bases for J; bases not matched to a gene: 7. The CDR3 length is 14 residues. CDR3 coding DNA: TGTGCCAGCAGCTTGGGACTATCTACCTACGAGCAGTACTTC. Residues: CASSLGLSTYEQYF.

This clonotype has only one observation. V is TRBV15 and J is TRBJ2-1; 10 bases line up with TRBD2. The length of the CDR3 is 16 residues. Germline CDR1 is LNHNV and CDR2 is YYDKDF (reference sequence). Germline trimming cut 0 bases from V and 5 bases from J; bases unmatched to any gene: 4. This CDR3 is CATSRDLAGGNNEQFF. The CDR3 DNA follows: TGTGCCACCAGCAGAGATTTAGCGGGGGGCAACAATGAGCAGTTCTTC.

This chain's CDR3 is CASSLVPSGGPTDTQYF. Written as DNA, the CDR3 is TGTGCCAGCAGCTTAGTCCCTAGCGGGGGCCCCACAGATACGCAGTATTTT. The chain links TRBV7-6 to TRBJ2-3; 10 bases agree with TRBD2. The CDR3 has 17 amino acids. Germline V lookup: CDR1 SGHVS, CDR2 FNYEAQ. V trimming: 1 base; J trimming: 2 bases; junction bases outside the gene matches: 6.

The rearrangement links TRBV4-1 to TRBJ1-2; D ambiguous. Germline assignment: CDR1 MGHRA and CDR2 YSYEKL. V lost 0 bases, J lost 7 bases, and 12 bases lay in between. This CDR3 region has 14 residues. CDR3 region: CASSQESPWTGYTF. CDR3 sequence (DNA): TGCGCCAGCAGCCAAGAATCCCCGTGGACTGGCTACACCTTC.

In its sample, this clonotype was seen a few times. This chain joins TRBV7-2 and TRBJ1-1, with a possible D match to TRBD1 (6 bases). V shed 5 bases and J shed 0 bases, with 13 bases lying between them. The germline V gene has CDR1 SGHTA and CDR2 FQGNSA. CDR3 size: 15 residues. The CDR3 region has the DNA TGTGCCAGCAGCCCAGGGACATACATGAACACTGAAGCTTTCTTT. The encoded protein is CASSPGTYMNTEAFF. Full variable domain (rest looked up from reference TRBV7-2 and TRBJ1-1): GAGVSQSPSNKVTEKGKDVELRCDPISGHTALYWYRQSLGQGLEFLIYFQGNSAPDKSGLPSDRFSAERTGGSVSTLTIQRTQQEDSAVYLCASSPGTYMNTEAFFGQGTRLTVV.

This clonotype was observed a handful of times. The rearrangement joins TRBV9 to TRBJ2-5; TRBD1 matches 11 bases. Germline V gene lookup returns CDR1 SGDLS and CDR2 YYNGEE. V gave up 3 bases and J gave up 4 bases; unmatched junction bases: 8. CDR3 length equals 16 residues. CDR3 DNA: TGTGCCAGCAGCGCCCCGGGACAGGGGGTAAGAGAGACCCAGTACTTC. It translates to CASSAPGQGVRETQYF.

The J gene is TRBJ2-3, the V gene TRBV30, with 10 bases that match TRBD2. In germline, CDR1 is GTSNPN, CDR2 SVGIG (reference sequence). V lost 2 bases, J lost 6 bases, and 8 bases stayed unmatched. This CDR3 has 15 residues. The CDR3 protein is CAWSLVAGGPDTQYF. The CDR3, as DNA: TGTGCCTGGAGTTTGGTAGCGGGGGGCCCCGATACGCAGTATTTT.

J is TRBJ2-7 and V is TRBV29-1; 13 positions match TRBD2. The germline V gene encodes CDR1 SQVTM and CDR2 ANQGSEA. The CDR3 length is 14 residues. J was trimmed by 6 bases and V by 6 bases; bases with no gene match: 8. CDR3 in amino acids: CSVDGLAGEREQYF. The DNA for the CDR3 is TGCAGCGTAGATGGACTAGCGGGAGAACGCGAGCAGTACTTC.

This clonotype was found a few times. This chain joins TRBV20-1 and TRBJ1-2; D possibly corresponds to TRBD1 (5 bases). V lost 0 bases and J 5 bases, leaving 16 bases between the germline ends. The CDR3 is made up of 15 amino acids. Germline V gene lookup returns CDR1 DFQATT and CDR2 SNEGSKA (reference sequence). In DNA form, the CDR3 reads TGCAGTGCTAGAGATCCGGGAGGGGTAACATATGGCTACACCTTC. It is translated as CSARDPGGVTYGYTF.

This clonotype was recorded a few times. The chain recombines TRBV24-1 with TRBJ2-3, with a possible D match to TRBD2 (6 bases). Trimming pared 9 bases from V and 4 bases from J, leaving 16 bases between. Germline CDR1 reads KGHDR; CDR2 reads SFDVKD. This CDR3 has 14 amino acids. The CDR3 protein is CATSPGGSPDTQYF. The CDR3 DNA follows: TGTGCCACCTCCCCCGGGGGAAGTCCAGATACGCAGTATTTT.

The V gene is TRBV7-2, the J gene TRBJ1-1; 8 nucleotides line up with TRBD1. V lost 5 bases to trimming and J lost 0 bases; unmatched junction nucleotides: 8. Per the germline V gene, CDR1 is SGHTA and CDR2 is FQGNSA. The CDR3 contains 16 residues. The CDR3 bases are TGTGCCAGCAGCCCCGACAGGGGTACCATGAACACTGAAGCTTTCTTT. Translated: CASSPDRGTMNTEAFF.

The chain combines TRBV5-1 with TRBJ2-7; the D gene is possibly TRBD1 (6 bases). The CDR3 has 14 residues. The V gene lost 3 bases and the J gene lost 1 base, with 11 bases spanning the gap. The germline V gene encodes CDR1 SGHRS and CDR2 YFSETQ. The CDR3 protein is CASSYEGVSYEQYF. CDR3 DNA: TGCGCCAGCAGCTACGAGGGGGTGTCCTACGAGCAGTACTTC.